This T cell receptor (beta chain) was captured by sequencing in a study of early T cells in non-severe SARS-CoV-2 infection. The overall study: Whole-blood bulk RNA, unsorted, was sequenced, and chains were unpaired.

Using its own MiXCR run on the 5' RACE reads, TCRdb lists one record per CDR3 protein. The table shows 45,000 or so distinct CDR3 sequences, with roughly 7% occurring only once. This clonotype was detected a few times. This TCR came from an adult who was a healthcare worker with PCR-confirmed SARS-CoV-2 infection or an uninfected control (not recorded which). Sequenced input: whole blood.

CDR3 sequence: CASGRGSGGEDTQYF. CDR3 coding DNA: TGCGCCAGCGGTCGAGGTTCAGGGGGCGAAGATACGCAGTATTTT. V usage is TRBV10-1 and J usage is TRBJ2-3; 8 bases agree with TRBD1. The germline CDR1 and CDR2 sequences are WNHNN and SYGVQD (reference sequence). The CDR3 runs to 15 residues. Trimming took 8 bases from V and 5 from J; bases not matched to a gene: 12.